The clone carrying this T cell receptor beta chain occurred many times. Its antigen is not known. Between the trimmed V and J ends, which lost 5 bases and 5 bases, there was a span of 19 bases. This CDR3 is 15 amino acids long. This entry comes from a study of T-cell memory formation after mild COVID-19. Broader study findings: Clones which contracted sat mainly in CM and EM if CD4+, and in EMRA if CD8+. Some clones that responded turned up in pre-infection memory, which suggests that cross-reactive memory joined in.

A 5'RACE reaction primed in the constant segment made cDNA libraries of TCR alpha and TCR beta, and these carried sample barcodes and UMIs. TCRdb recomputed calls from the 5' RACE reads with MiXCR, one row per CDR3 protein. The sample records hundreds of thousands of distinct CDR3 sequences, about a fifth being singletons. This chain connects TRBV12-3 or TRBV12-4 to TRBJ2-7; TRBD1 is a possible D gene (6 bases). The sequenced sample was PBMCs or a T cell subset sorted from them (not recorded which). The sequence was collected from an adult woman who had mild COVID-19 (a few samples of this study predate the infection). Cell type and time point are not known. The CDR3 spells CASSPGQLLRNEQYF. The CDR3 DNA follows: TGTGCCAGCAGTCCCGGACAGTTGCTTCGGAACGAGCAGTACTTC.